This T cell receptor beta chain appears in the sequencing data of a study of shared clonotypes between healthy human individuals. Points from the study as a whole: Read depth was anticipated to influence clonotype sharing among donors. What naive subsets generally showed was a larger estimated richness than memory subsets showed.

This clone was counted a single time. The antigen remains unidentified. J was trimmed by 9 bases and V by 0 bases; bases with no gene match: 9. Germline CDR1 is SGDLS and CDR2 is YYNGEE. CDR3 length equals 15 residues. Only in-frame clones appear in the TCRdb table, and some are missing; sequencing was by immunoSEQ multiplex PCR. The table shows some 2.1 million clones, with 85% to 95% occurring only once. The clonotype was recovered from a man younger than 35 in good health. Sample: naive CD4+ T cells sorted from blood. Subset in this sample: CD45RA+ positively selected. The chain is built from TRBV9 and TRBJ2-1; 7 bases align to TRBD2. For the CDR3, the DNA is TGTGCCAGCAGCGTAGTAGGACTAGTTGTAGGTGAGCAGTTCTTC. Protein product: CASSVVGLVVGEQFF.